These 5 T cell receptor beta chains came from one sample sequenced in a study of vaccination and CD4 T cells after COVID-19. No antigen has been identified for these receptors. The study sequenced cultured CD4+ T cell DNA using the Oncomine TCR Beta short-read assay. MiXCR, run by TCRdb on the PCR reads, gives a single entry per CDR3 protein. This table holds about 15,000 distinct CDR3 sequences, about 35% found once. As for treatment: approximately 10-day PBMC culture with coronavirus spike peptide pools or control peptides (ViraFEST assay). The sample consisted of cultured CD4+ T cells from blood. The origin of the receptors is a human donor with COVID-19.

This clonotype appeared once. V is TRBV7-2 and J is TRBJ2-7; D unresolved. This CDR3 is built from 13 residues. Trimming took 3 bases from V and 4 from J, leaving 10 bases between them. Germline V gene sequence: CDR1 SGHTA, CDR2 FQGNSA. CDR3 sequence (DNA): TGTGCCAGCAGCTTCCAGGTGAAGTACGAGCAGTACTTC. It is translated as CASSFQVKYEQYF. Full variable domain (missing parts from reference TRBV7-2 and TRBJ2-7): GAGVSQSPSNKVTEKGKDVELRCDPISGHTALYWYRQSLGQGLEFLIYFQGNSAPDKSGLPSDRFSAERTGGSVSTLTIQRTQQEDSAVYLCASSFQVKYEQYFGPGTRLTVT.

The V gene is TRBV6-1, the J gene TRBJ2-7; no clear D gene. Germline CDR1 is MNHNS and CDR2 is SASEGT. Deletions cut 1 base from V and 7 bases from J, with 11 bases between. The CDR3 covers 13 residues. The CDR3 nucleotides are TGTGCCAGCAGTGAAGGATCGTGGTGGGAGCAGTACTTC. It encodes CASSEGSWWEQYF.

This clonotype turned up a few times. This chain links TRBV5-1 with TRBJ2-5; 10 bases fit TRBD2. The CDR3 consists of 16 residues. Germline V CDR1 and CDR2: SGHRS, YFSETQ. The junction had 3 bases not matched to a gene; V was cut back by 0 bases and J by 1 base. The CDR3 coding sequence is TGCGCCAGCAGCTTGGCGTCTAGCGGGGGCCAAGAGACCCAGTACTTC. It codes for CASSLASSGGQETQYF.

V and J are TRBV4-1 and TRBJ2-2; 10 bases fit TRBD1. Germline V gene sequence: CDR1 MGHRA, CDR2 YSYEKL. J gave up 3 bases and V 1 base, and 2 bases lay outside the gene matches. The CDR3 totals 16 residues. The CDR3, as DNA: TGCGCCAGCAGCCAAGTGACAGGGGGCTACACCGGGGAGCTGTTTTTT. It specifies CASSQVTGGYTGELFF.

This chain joins TRBV12-3 or TRBV12-4 and TRBJ1-2; D uncertain. This CDR3 is 11 amino acids long. The V end lost 3 bases, the J end lost 8 bases, and 7 bases lay between the germline ends. In DNA form, the CDR3 reads TGTGCCAGCAGTTTTCGTCTGGGCTACACCTTC. Its translation is CASSFRLGYTF.